The clone carrying this T cell receptor (beta chain) was counted a single time. What it recognizes is unknown. This sample was included in a study of B cell selection in AIRE deficiency. The CDR3 sequence is 16 residues long. V was clipped by 0 bases and J by 2 bases, with 12 bases between them. CDR1 is SGHKS and CDR2 is YYEKEE in the germline V gene (reference sequence). Study conclusions and caveats: About 29% of healthy-shared Treg sequences were found among patient Tconv cells. Shorter CDR3s marked shared Treg sequences, biased toward few non-templated insertions. Only TCRbeta was sequenced; approximately 37% of shared healthy Treg sequences appeared in Tconv. Tconv and Treg cells from AIRE-deficient patients resembled healthy donors in TCRBV usage, CDR3 length and diversity.

The sorted conventional CD4 T cells were gated as CD4+CD127+. Clones were sequenced by immunoSEQ multiplex PCR, and TCRdb holds only the in-frame ones, with some missing. The data show 20,000 to 25,000 clones, with 97% seen just once and about 0.17% held by the top ten. This clonotype was sampled from a human donor with AIRE deficiency. The V gene is TRBV5-5, the J gene TRBJ1-5; weak D call: TRBD1 (6 bases). Sequencing used conventional CD4+ T cells sorted from PBMCs. CDR3 sequence (DNA): TGTGCCAGCAGCTTGGTAGGGGGTCAGGGCAATCAGCCCCAGCATTTT. Its protein is CASSLVGGQGNQPQHF. The full variable domain, rest sourced from reference TRBV5-5 and TRBJ1-5, is DAGVTQSPTHLIKTRGQQVTLRCSPISGHKSVSWYQQVLGQGPQFIFQYYEKEERGRGNFPDRFSARQFPNYSSELNVNALLLGDSALYLCASSLVGGQGNQPQHFGDGTRLSIL.